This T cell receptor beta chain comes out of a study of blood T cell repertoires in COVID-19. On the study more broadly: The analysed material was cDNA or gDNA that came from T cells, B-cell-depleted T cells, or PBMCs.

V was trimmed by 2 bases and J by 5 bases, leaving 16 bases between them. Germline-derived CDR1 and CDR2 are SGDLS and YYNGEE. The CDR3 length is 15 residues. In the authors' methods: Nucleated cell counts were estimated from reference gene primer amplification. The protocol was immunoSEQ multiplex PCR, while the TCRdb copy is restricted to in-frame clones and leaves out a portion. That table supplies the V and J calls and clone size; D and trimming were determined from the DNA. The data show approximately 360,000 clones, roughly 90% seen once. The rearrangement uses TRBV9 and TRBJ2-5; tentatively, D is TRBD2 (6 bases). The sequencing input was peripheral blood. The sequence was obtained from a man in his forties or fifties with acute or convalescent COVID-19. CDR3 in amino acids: CASSVGASARETQYF. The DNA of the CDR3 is TGTGCCAGCAGCGTCGGGGCTAGCGCGAGGGAGACCCAGTACTTC.